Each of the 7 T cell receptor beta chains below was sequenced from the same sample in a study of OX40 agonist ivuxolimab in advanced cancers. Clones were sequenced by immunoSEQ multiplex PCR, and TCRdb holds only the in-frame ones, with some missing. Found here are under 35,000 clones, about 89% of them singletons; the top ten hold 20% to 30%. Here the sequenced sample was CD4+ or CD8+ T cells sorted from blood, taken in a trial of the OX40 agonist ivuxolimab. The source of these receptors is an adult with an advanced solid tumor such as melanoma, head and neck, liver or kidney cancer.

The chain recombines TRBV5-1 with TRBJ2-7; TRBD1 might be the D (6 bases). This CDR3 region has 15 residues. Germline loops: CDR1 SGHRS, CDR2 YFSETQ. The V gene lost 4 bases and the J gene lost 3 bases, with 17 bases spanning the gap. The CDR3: CASSPRMTGNYEQYF. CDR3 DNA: TGCGCCAGCAGCCCGCGAATGACAGGAAACTACGAGCAGTACTTC.

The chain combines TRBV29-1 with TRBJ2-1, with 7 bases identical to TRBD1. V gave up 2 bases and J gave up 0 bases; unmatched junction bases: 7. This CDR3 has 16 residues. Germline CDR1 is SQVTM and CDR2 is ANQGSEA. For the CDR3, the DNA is TGCAGCGTTGAACCACTCCGGGACAGCTCCTACAATGAGCAGTTCTTC. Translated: CSVEPLRDSSYNEQFF.

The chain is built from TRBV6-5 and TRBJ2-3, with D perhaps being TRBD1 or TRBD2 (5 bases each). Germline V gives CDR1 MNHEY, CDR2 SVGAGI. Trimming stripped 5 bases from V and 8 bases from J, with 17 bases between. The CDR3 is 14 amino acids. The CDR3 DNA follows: TGTGCCAGCAGTCTGGGCTACGCTGGGGGTACGCAGTATTTT. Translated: CASSLGYAGGTQYF.

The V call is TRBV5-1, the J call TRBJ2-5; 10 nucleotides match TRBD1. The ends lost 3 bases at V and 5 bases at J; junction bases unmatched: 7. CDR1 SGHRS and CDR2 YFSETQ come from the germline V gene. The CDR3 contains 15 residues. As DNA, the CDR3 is TGCGCCAGCAGCTCCGGGACAGGGGTCGCGGAGACCCAGTACTTC. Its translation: CASSSGTGVAETQYF.

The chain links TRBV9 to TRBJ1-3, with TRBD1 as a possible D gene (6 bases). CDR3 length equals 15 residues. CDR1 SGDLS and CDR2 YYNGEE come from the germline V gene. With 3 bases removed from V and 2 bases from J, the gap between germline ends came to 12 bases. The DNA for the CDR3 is TGTGCCAGCAGCGCAGTCACAGGGCCTGGAAACACCATATATTTT. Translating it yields CASSAVTGPGNTIYF. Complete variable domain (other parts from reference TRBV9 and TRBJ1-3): DSGVTQTPKHLITATGQRVTLRCSPRSGDLSVYWYQQSLDQGLQFLIQYYNGEERAKGNILERFSAQQFPDLHSELNLSSLELGDSALYFCASSAVTGPGNTIYFGEGSWLTVV.

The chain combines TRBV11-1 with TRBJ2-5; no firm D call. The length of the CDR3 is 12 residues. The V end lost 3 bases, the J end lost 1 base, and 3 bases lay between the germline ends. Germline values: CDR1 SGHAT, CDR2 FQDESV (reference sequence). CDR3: CASSLIQETQYF. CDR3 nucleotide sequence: TGTGCCAGCAGCTTGATCCAAGAGACCCAGTACTTC.

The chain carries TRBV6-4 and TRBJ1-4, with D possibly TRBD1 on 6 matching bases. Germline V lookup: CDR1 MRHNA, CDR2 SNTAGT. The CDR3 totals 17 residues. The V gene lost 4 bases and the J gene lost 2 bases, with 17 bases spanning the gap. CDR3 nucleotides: TGTGCCAGCAGTGGGACTTACCAGGGGAGGACTAATGAAAAACTGTTTTTT. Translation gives CASSGTYQGRTNEKLFF.